The 32 T cell receptor beta chains below all came from one sample that was sequenced in a study of T cell responses to AZD1222 COVID-19 vaccine. Libraries were prepared by immunoSEQ multiplex PCR; TCRdb keeps only in-frame clonotypes and omits some of them. The data show 85,000 to 90,000 clones, about 93% seen once. The source material was peripheral blood, sampled on day 0 of MenACWY control vaccination. The receptors derive from an adult in good health.

The V call is TRBV11-3, the J call TRBJ2-1, with D possibly called TRBD1 or TRBD2 (6 bases each). The germline gives CDR1 SGHNT, CDR2 YENEEA. Trimming removed 5 bases at V and 6 bases at J, with 14 bases between. The CDR3 loop spans 14 amino acids. The CDR3 protein is CASSRVGGSNEQFF. The CDR3 DNA reads as TGTGCCAGCAGCCGTGTAGGGGGGAGCAATGAGCAGTTCTTC.

This chain joins TRBV2 and TRBJ1-2, with 9 positions matching TRBD1. The J segment lost 7 bases and the V segment lost 6 bases, leaving 12 bases of the junction unmatched. CDR3 length: 15 amino acids. Germline loops: CDR1 SNHLY, CDR2 FYNNEI. CDR3 amino acids: CASRVTGGTEGGYTF. CDR3 sequence (DNA): TGTGCCAGCAGAGTAACAGGGGGCACTGAGGGTGGCTACACCTTC.

V and J are TRBV18 and TRBJ2-5; no clear D gene. Trimming pared 5 bases from V and 5 bases from J, leaving 9 bases between. Germline assignment: CDR1 KGHSH and CDR2 LQKENI. This CDR3 has 12 residues. The DNA for the CDR3 is TGTGCCAGCTCAGAAGGCTCGGAGACCCAGTACTTC. Protein: CASSEGSETQYF.

The gene calls are TRBV19 and TRBJ1-4, with TRBD1 as a possible D gene (5 bases). Germline lookup yields CDR1 LNHDA and CDR2 SQIVND (reference sequence). V was clipped by 10 bases and J by 8 bases, with 20 bases between them. CDR3 length: 14 amino acids. In DNA form, the CDR3 reads TGTGCCACTCAAGGAGGGGCCGCGGCGGAAAAACTGTTTTTT. Protein product: CATQGGAAAEKLFF.

This chain links TRBV5-6 with TRBJ1-2; no reliable D call. The CDR3 length is 16 residues. Trimming took off 0 bases at V and 0 bases at J, with 12 bases between the two ends. Germline V gives CDR1 SGHDT, CDR2 YYEEEE. CDR3: CASSLAAAAPNYGYTF. As DNA, the CDR3 is TGTGCCAGCAGCTTGGCGGCTGCAGCCCCTAACTATGGCTACACCTTC.

This clone was counted between two and nine times. The chain combines TRBV6-5 with TRBJ1-5; D call uncertain. The CDR3 contains 12 residues. The germline gives CDR1 MNHEY, CDR2 SVGAGI. The V end lost 6 bases, the J end lost 1 base, and 4 bases lay between the germline ends. The CDR3 DNA follows: TGTGCCAGCAGAGGGAGCAATCAGCCCCAGCATTTT. Translated, it gives CASRGSNQPQHF.

The rearrangement joins TRBV2 to TRBJ1-6; 8 positions agree with TRBD1. The CDR3 loop spans 15 amino acids. The trim removed 2 bases at V and 12 bases at J, leaving 9 bases unmatched. Germline V gene lookup returns CDR1 SNHLY and CDR2 FYNNEI. CDR3 in DNA: TGTGCCAGCAGTGAAACGGGTCAGGGGGCAGGACCCCTCCACTTT. Encoded protein: CASSETGQGAGPLHF.

The chain joins TRBV11-1 to TRBJ2-7; tentatively, D is TRBD1 (6 bases). The ends were cut back, 1 base at V and 1 base at J, with 11 bases in the middle. Germline assignment: CDR1 SGHAT and CDR2 FQDESV (reference sequence). CDR3 length: 15 residues. CDR3 sequence reads: CASSLVGTKSYEQYF. In DNA, the CDR3 is TGTGCCAGCAGCTTAGTTGGGACAAAGTCCTACGAGCAGTACTTC.

This clone appeared a single time. V is TRBV5-1 and J is TRBJ1-6, with 11 nucleotides matching TRBD1. After removal of 4 bases from V and 6 bases from J, the junction contained 9 bases not matched to a gene. CDR3 length: 17 amino acids. Germline CDR1 and CDR2: SGHRS and YFSETQ. The CDR3 protein is CASSPEGQGARNSPLHF. In DNA form, the CDR3 reads TGCGCCAGCAGCCCAGAAGGACAGGGGGCGCGTAATTCACCCCTCCACTTT.

This sequence joins TRBV7-2 and TRBJ2-1; D might be TRBD2 (6 bases). The V and J ends lost 4 bases and 8 bases respectively, with 12 bases between them. This CDR3 region has 13 residues. Germline CDR1 and CDR2: SGHTA and FQGNSA. CDR3 DNA sequence: TGTGCCAGCAGCTCCTACGGGAGTGATGAGCAGTTCTTC. This codes for CASSSYGSDEQFF.

V and J are TRBV3-1 (or the pseudogene TRBV3-2) and TRBJ2-1, with TRBD2 as a possible D gene (5 bases). Trimming removed 2 bases from V and 8 bases from J, with 19 bases in between. Germline CDR1 LGHDT, CDR2 YNNKEL (reference sequence). This CDR3 is built from 16 residues. This CDR3 reads CASSQIAVTTGHEQFF. In nucleotides, the CDR3 is TGTGCCAGCAGCCAAATCGCAGTGACTACCGGGCATGAGCAGTTCTTC.

This chain links TRBV6-5 with TRBJ2-4; perhaps TRBD2 as D (6 bases). Germline V gives CDR1 MNHEY, CDR2 SVGAGI. CDR3 size: 15 residues. V shed 0 bases and J shed 9 bases, with 15 bases lying between them. CDR3 in DNA: TGTGCCAGCAGTTACTCTCGCGAGGGAGGATTCATTCAGTACTTC. Protein sequence: CASSYSREGGFIQYF.

Written as DNA, the CDR3 is TGCGCCAGCAGCGATACTCAGTGGGAAGGAGAGACCCAGTACTTC. Protein product: CASSDTQWEGETQYF. The chain is built from TRBV5-1 and TRBJ2-5; D gene ambiguous. The CDR3 covers 15 residues. Germline loops: CDR1 SGHRS, CDR2 YFSETQ. V was shortened by 4 bases and J by 4 bases, with 17 bases between the two germline ends.

J is TRBJ1-1 and V is TRBV6-1; tentative D call: TRBD1 (5 bases). Germline V gives CDR1 MNHNS, CDR2 SASEGT. This CDR3 comprises 14 residues. Trimming shortened V by 6 bases and J by 2 bases, and 13 bases separated the two germline ends. CDR3 DNA: TGTGCCAGCAGAGCAGGGTTCGAAAACACTGAAGCTTTCTTT. Encoded protein: CASRAGFENTEAFF.

CDR3 bases: TGTGCCAGCAGCTTGACACCATCAGGCAATCAGCCCCAGCATTTT. Its translation is CASSLTPSGNQPQHF. The J gene is TRBJ1-5, the V gene TRBV5-6; no reliable D call. V shed 1 base and J shed 2 bases, with 10 bases lying between them. Per the germline V gene, CDR1 is SGHDT and CDR2 is YYEEEE. CDR3 length: 15 amino acids. Supplemented by reference TRBV5-6 and TRBJ1-5, the full variable domain reads DAGVTQSPTHLIKTRGQQVTLRCSPKSGHDTVSWYQQALGQGPQFIFQYYEEEERQRGNFPDRFSGHQFPNYSSELNVNALLLGDSALYLCASSLTPSGNQPQHFGDGTRLSIL.

The V and J genes are TRBV5-1 and TRBJ2-2; TRBD2 matches at 13 bases. Germline CDR1 and CDR2: SGHRS and YFSETQ. The trim removed 3 bases at V and 6 bases at J, leaving 2 bases unmatched. The CDR3 runs 15 residues. The CDR3 region has the DNA TGCGCCAGCAGCTACGGACTAGCGGGAGCCGGGGAGCTGTTTTTT. Its translation: CASSYGLAGAGELFF.

This rearrangement joins TRBV9 to TRBJ2-3, with 9 bases identical to TRBD1. The CDR3 loop spans 16 amino acids. Germline lookup yields CDR1 SGDLS and CDR2 YYNGEE. V dropped 0 bases and J dropped 4; count of bases not matched to a gene: 6. DNA for the CDR3: TGTGCCAGCAGCGTAGAAGTGGGACAGGGCTCAGATACGCAGTATTTT. Translated, it gives CASSVEVGQGSDTQYF.

The chain has TRBV6-5 and TRBJ2-1; possibly TRBD2 for D (6 bases). The CDR3 consists of 16 residues. Trimming took off 4 bases at V and 5 bases at J, with 18 bases between the two ends. The germline gives CDR1 MNHEY, CDR2 SVGAGI. The CDR3 DNA is TGTGCCAGCAGTTCACCGACTAGTTCGGGGAACAATGAGCAGTTCTTC. It yields the protein CASSSPTSSGNNEQFF.

This chain connects TRBV5-1 to TRBJ2-3; weak D call: TRBD2 (5 bases). Germline V gives CDR1 SGHRS, CDR2 YFSETQ. V was clipped by 1 base and J by 3 bases, with 6 bases between them. The CDR3 covers 13 residues. The CDR3 sequence: CASSLTGTDTQYF. CDR3 DNA: TGCGCCAGCAGCTTGACGGGGACAGATACGCAGTATTTT.

The V call is TRBV11-2, the J call TRBJ1-5; TRBD1 agrees at 8 bases. The CDR3 is 19 amino acids. Trimming cost V 0 bases and J 0 bases; bases outside gene matches: 10. Germline V gene data show CDR1 as SGHAT and CDR2 as FQNNGV. CDR3 nucleotides: TGTGCCAGCAGCTTAGACTCCACACAGGGGGGTACTAGCAATCAGCCCCAGCATTTT. Protein product: CASSLDSTQGGTSNQPQHF.

The CDR3 bases are TGCAGCGTTGAGGTGGTTGAGCAGTTCTTC. Translating gives CSVEVVEQFF. The chain carries TRBV29-1 and TRBJ2-1; D not certain. V was pared by 3 bases and J by 9 bases, with 6 bases between. Germline V lookup: CDR1 SQVTM, CDR2 ANQGSEA. This CDR3 spans 10 amino acids.

In DNA, the CDR3 is TGTGCCAGCAGTGAAGGGGAGGGCGCGTACGAGCAGTACTTC. Residues: CASSEGEGAYEQYF. J is TRBJ2-7 and V is TRBV6-1; the match to TRBD2 covers 7 bases. Germline CDR1 MNHNS, CDR2 SASEGT. The J segment lost 4 bases and the V segment lost 1 base, leaving 4 bases of the junction unmatched. CDR3 length: 14 amino acids.

This sequence joins TRBV28 and TRBJ1-1; 12 nucleotides match TRBD1. Germline values: CDR1 MDHEN, CDR2 SYDVKM. This CDR3 has 15 residues. With V trimmed by 4 bases and J by 4 bases, 4 bases remained unmatched. The CDR3 protein is CASSWDRGLGTEAFF. The CDR3 DNA sequence: TGTGCCAGCAGTTGGGACAGGGGGCTCGGCACTGAAGCTTTCTTT.

This clone has more than one count but fewer than ten. The CDR3 here is CASMGVWGSSYNEQFF. CDR3 bases: TGTGCCAGCATGGGGGTTTGGGGGAGCTCCTACAATGAGCAGTTCTTC. The J gene is TRBJ2-1, the V gene TRBV27; possibly TRBD1 or TRBD2 for D (5 bases each). With 7 bases removed from V and 0 bases from J, the gap between germline ends came to 16 bases. CDR3 length: 16 amino acids. Germline loops: CDR1 MNHEY, CDR2 SMNVEV (reference sequence).

This clone was seen only once. The chain employs TRBV27 and TRBJ2-1, with a weak D call TRBD2 (6 bases). With 4 bases removed from V and 13 bases from J, the gap between germline ends came to 14 bases. The CDR3 length is 12 residues. Germline CDR1 MNHEY, CDR2 SMNVEV (reference sequence). The DNA for the CDR3 is TGTGCCAGCAGTTCCTCGGGGGATCGTCAGTTCTTC. Translated: CASSSSGDRQFF.

The V and J genes are TRBV18 and TRBJ2-1; the D is unclear. CDR3 length: 16 residues. Germline V gene sequence: CDR1 KGHSH, CDR2 LQKENI. Trimming left V 2 bases short and J 0 bases short, with 11 bases between. The CDR3 DNA reads as TGTGCCAGCTCACCAAAAGGGAAGAGCTCCTACAATGAGCAGTTCTTC. This sequence encodes CASSPKGKSSYNEQFF.

This sequence joins TRBV5-1 and TRBJ1-1; no firm D call. Germline V lookup: CDR1 SGHRS, CDR2 YFSETQ. V was trimmed by 1 base and J by 3 bases, leaving 10 bases between them. The CDR3 is made up of 14 amino acids. The CDR3 bases are TGCGCCAGCAGCTTGTGGGGAGGAGACACTGAAGCTTTCTTT. It encodes CASSLWGGDTEAFF.

This clone was observed a single time. The V gene is TRBV11-3, the J gene TRBJ2-1; TRBD2 matches at 8 bases. The CDR3 is 15 amino acids. Germline CDR1 reads SGHNT; CDR2 reads YENEEA. The J segment lost 7 bases and the V segment lost 0 bases, leaving 5 bases of the junction unmatched. Written as DNA, the CDR3 is TGTGCCAGCAGCTTAGAGGTAGCGGGGCATAATGAGCAGTTCTTC. This codes for CASSLEVAGHNEQFF.

This clone was detected only once. The chain couples TRBV28 to TRBJ1-5, with a possible D match to TRBD1 (6 bases). CDR3 size: 13 residues. V dropped 8 bases and J dropped 7 bases, with 15 bases sitting between them. Germline V gene data show CDR1 as MDHEN and CDR2 as SYDVKM. CDR3 coding DNA: TGTGCCAGCCGTACCGGGACAATCCAGCCCCAGCATTTT. Protein sequence: CASRTGTIQPQHF.

In nucleotides, the CDR3 is TGCGCCAGCAGGAGTTACATGACCGGGAGGGGCGCGAACACCGGGGAGCTGTTTTTT. Amino acid sequence: CASRSYMTGRGANTGELFF. V usage is TRBV5-1 and J usage is TRBJ2-2; 8 positions match TRBD2. The CDR3 spans 19 residues. V trimming: 5 bases; J trimming: 0 bases; junction bases outside the gene matches: 15. Per germline, CDR1 SGHRS and CDR2 YFSETQ.

The chain links TRBV29-1 to TRBJ2-1; no clear D. V was cut by 6 bases and J by 5 bases, with 14 bases left in between. This CDR3 contains 13 residues. Germline V lookup: CDR1 SQVTM, CDR2 ANQGSEA. The CDR3 nucleotides are TGCAGCGTCCGGCGGACCCCAAACAATGAGCAGTTCTTC. Protein: CSVRRTPNNEQFF.

This chain connects TRBV27 to TRBJ1-1, with D hard to call. The CDR3 contains 15 residues. V lost 7 bases, J lost 9 bases, and 24 bases lay in between. Germline V gene lookup returns CDR1 MNHEY and CDR2 SMNVEV (reference sequence). The CDR3 DNA is TGTGCCAGCACCAAAACCTCCGCCCCAACTGGGCAAGCTTTCTTT. This sequence encodes CASTKTSAPTGQAFF.